This T cell receptor (beta chain) was observed in a study of neurological immune-mediated disorders. Germline V CDR1 and CDR2: LNHDA, SQIVND (reference sequence). V was cut by 5 bases and J by 1 base, with 9 bases left in between. CDR3 length: 13 amino acids. TCRdb re-called the 5' RACE reads with MiXCR, one entry per CDR3 protein. Of about 59,000 distinct CDR3 sequences listed, 24% are singletons. Sample time point: technical triplicate 2. The clonotype was recovered from a man in his 60s with HTLV-1-associated myelopathy (HAM/TSP). The chain couples TRBV19 to TRBJ2-7; weak D call: TRBD2 (6 bases). Sequenced sample: PBMCs. The CDR3 protein is CASSVGSSYEQYF. CDR3 in DNA: TGTGCCAGTAGTGTCGGGAGTTCCTACGAGCAGTACTTC. The variable domain in full, completed from reference TRBV19 and TRBJ2-7, reads DGGITQSPKYLFRKEGQNVTLSCEQNLNHDAMYWYRQDPGQGLRLIYYSQIVNDFQKGDIAEGYSVSREKKESFPLTVTSAQKNPTAFYLCASSVGSSYEQYFGPGTRLTVT.